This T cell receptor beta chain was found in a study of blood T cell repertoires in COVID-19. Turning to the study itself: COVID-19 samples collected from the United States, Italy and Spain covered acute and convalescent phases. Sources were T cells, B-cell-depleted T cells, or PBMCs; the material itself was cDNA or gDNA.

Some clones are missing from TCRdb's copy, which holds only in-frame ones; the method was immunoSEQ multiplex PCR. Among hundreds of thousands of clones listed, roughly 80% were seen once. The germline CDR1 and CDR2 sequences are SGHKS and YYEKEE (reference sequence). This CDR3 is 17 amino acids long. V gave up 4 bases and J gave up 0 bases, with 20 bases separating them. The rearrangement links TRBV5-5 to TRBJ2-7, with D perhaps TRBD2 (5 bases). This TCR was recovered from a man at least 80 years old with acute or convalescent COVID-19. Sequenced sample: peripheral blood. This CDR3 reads CASSGRGAALLSYEQYF. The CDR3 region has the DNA TGTGCCAGCAGCGGCCGGGGAGCGGCCCTCCTCTCCTACGAGCAGTACTTC.